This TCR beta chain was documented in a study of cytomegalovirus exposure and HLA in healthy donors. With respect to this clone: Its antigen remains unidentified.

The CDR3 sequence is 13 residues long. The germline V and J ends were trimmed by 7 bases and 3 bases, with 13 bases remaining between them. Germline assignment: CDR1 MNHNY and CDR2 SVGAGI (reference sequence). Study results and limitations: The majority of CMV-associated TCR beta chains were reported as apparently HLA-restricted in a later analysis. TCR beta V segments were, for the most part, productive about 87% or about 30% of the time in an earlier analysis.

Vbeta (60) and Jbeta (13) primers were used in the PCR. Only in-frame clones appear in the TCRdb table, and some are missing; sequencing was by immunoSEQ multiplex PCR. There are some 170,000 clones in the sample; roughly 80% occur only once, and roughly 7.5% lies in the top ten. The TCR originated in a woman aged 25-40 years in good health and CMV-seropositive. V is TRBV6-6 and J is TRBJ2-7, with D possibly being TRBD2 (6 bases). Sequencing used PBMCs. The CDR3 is CASTPRGYYEQYF. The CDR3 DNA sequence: TGTGCCAGCACCCCTCGGGGGTACTACGAGCAGTACTTC.